This TCR beta chain was sequenced for a study of blood T cells in healthy people across ages. This clonotype was counted between two and nine times. The antigen is not known. Broader study findings: The donors' CMV status was not determined, possibly confounding changes in expanded clonotypes. Without sorted subsets, naive and antigen-experienced compartments could not be conclusively compared.

This CDR3 region has 11 residues. Germline CDR1 DFQATT, CDR2 SNEGSKA (reference sequence). Using a J-beta primer mix together with a sample-barcoded 5' primer, a second PCR was run for about 7 to 12 cycles. One entry per CDR3 protein, called by TCRdb with MiXCR from the 5' RACE reads. The repertoire includes about 1,400,000 distinct CDR3 sequences, roughly 40% of them detected once, and less than 8% sits in the top ten. The V gene is TRBV20-1, the J gene TRBJ1-1; D is unresolved. The sample consisted of blood. The clonotype was recovered from a woman in her late teens or twenties in good health. CDR3 loop: CAVRGIAEAFF. CDR3 coding DNA: TGCGCGGTCCGGGGTATCGCTGAAGCTTTCTTT.